This T cell receptor (beta chain) is drawn from a study of blood T cell repertoires in COVID-19. Using immunoSEQ multiplex PCR, the repertoire was profiled, and TCRdb retains in-frame clones only, with some absent. The table has 120,000 or so clones, more than 75% seen once. CDR1 is LNHDA, CDR2 SQIVND, per germline (reference sequence). The CDR3 extends over 13 amino acids. Trimming left V 6 bases short and J 2 bases short, with 11 bases between. This receptor was taken from a man aged 45-65 years with acute or convalescent COVID-19. This sequence joins TRBV19 and TRBJ2-7, with TRBD2 as a possible D gene (5 bases). Sample: peripheral blood. The CDR3 region has the DNA TGTGCCAGTAGCCCACTGGGAGCCTACGAGCAGTACTTC. This encodes CASSPLGAYEQYF.